Presented here are 21 T cell receptor beta chains from one specimen sequenced in a study of OX40 agonist ivuxolimab in advanced cancers. Produced via immunoSEQ multiplex PCR; TCRdb's table is partial and in-frame only. The sample shows 35,000 to 45,000 clones, roughly 87% of them seen only once. The sample here was CD4+ or CD8+ T cells sorted from blood, taken in a trial of the OX40 agonist ivuxolimab. The receptors derive from an adult with an advanced solid tumor such as melanoma, head and neck, liver or kidney cancer.

The chain carries TRBV21-1 and TRBJ1-2. TRBV21-1 is reported as a pseudogene. This CDR3 comprises 15 residues. The CDR3: CASSKHRGRGLGYTF. CDR3 bases: TGTGCCAGCAGCAAACACCGGGGAAGGGGACTTGGCTACACCTTC.

The J gene is TRBJ2-7, the V gene TRBV19; 11 positions agree with TRBD1. The germline V gene encodes CDR1 LNHDA and CDR2 SQIVND (reference sequence). CDR3 size: 14 residues. Trimming took 10 bases from V and 3 from J; bases not matched to a gene: 8. The CDR3 reads CATGDRGTVYEQYF. Written as DNA, the CDR3 is TGTGCCACGGGGGACAGGGGGACCGTCTACGAGCAGTACTTC.

This clone was observed once. The genes are TRBV7-9 and TRBJ1-1; D is unresolved. The CDR3 runs 12 residues. The ends were cut back, 7 bases at V and 7 bases at J, with 13 bases in the middle. From germline, CDR1 is SEHNR and CDR2 FQNEAQ (reference sequence). CDR3 nucleotide sequence: TGTGCCAGCATCGATTACCCCGATGAAGCTTTCTTT. As protein: CASIDYPDEAFF.

The V call is TRBV30, the J call TRBJ2-1; 8 bases are shared with TRBD1. The CDR3 runs 17 residues. Trimming cost V 4 bases and J 1 base; bases outside gene matches: 12. Germline loops: CDR1 GTSNPN, CDR2 SVGIG (reference sequence). The CDR3, as DNA: TGTGCCTGGACCGATTTTACAGGGGGACGGTCCTACAATGAGCAGTTCTTC. This translates into CAWTDFTGGRSYNEQFF.

This chain uses TRBV5-4 with TRBJ1-1; no firm D call. CDR1 SGHNT and CDR2 YYREEE come from the germline V gene (reference sequence). Trimming pared 4 bases from V and 6 bases from J, leaving 22 bases between. The CDR3 loop spans 16 amino acids. The CDR3 reads CASSPEAGERVAEAFF. The CDR3 DNA is TGTGCCAGCAGCCCAGAAGCTGGGGAAAGGGTAGCTGAAGCTTTCTTT.

The V and J genes are TRBV15 and TRBJ2-5, with 9 bases matching TRBD1. The CDR3 totals 17 residues. Germline V gene lookup returns CDR1 LNHNV and CDR2 YYDKDF (reference sequence). V trimming: 0 bases; J trimming: 2 bases; junction bases outside the gene matches: 7. In nucleotides, the CDR3 is TGTGCCACCAGCAGAGAGGACAGGGGCTGGGGACAAGAGACCCAGTACTTC. Translating it yields CATSREDRGWGQETQYF. Full variable domain (rest looked up from reference TRBV15 and TRBJ2-5): DAMVIQNPRYQVTQFGKPVTLSCSQTLNHNVMYWYQQKSSQAPKLLFHYYDKDFNNEADTPDNFQSRRPNTSFCFLDIRSPGLGDTAMYLCATSREDRGWGQETQYFGPGTRLLVL.

This clone came up once. The chain recombines TRBV19 with TRBJ2-1; tentative D call: TRBD1 (6 bases). Germline lookup yields CDR1 LNHDA and CDR2 SQIVND (reference sequence). V was shortened by 3 bases and J by 4 bases, with 10 bases between the two germline ends. This CDR3 is built from 14 residues. The chain's CDR3 is CASSMVQGYNEQFF. The CDR3 DNA is TGTGCCAGTAGTATGGTACAGGGATACAATGAGCAGTTCTTC.

This sequence joins TRBV28 and TRBJ2-2; D not certain. Per the germline V gene, CDR1 is MDHEN and CDR2 is SYDVKM. This CDR3 is built from 14 residues. V was pared by 3 bases and J by 3 bases, with 8 bases between. CDR3 DNA sequence: TGTGCCAGCAGTTTCCGGCTCTACACCGGGGAGCTGTTTTTT. It specifies CASSFRLYTGELFF.

The rearrangement joins TRBV7-9 to TRBJ2-2, with no clear D. Per germline, CDR1 SEHNR and CDR2 FQNEAQ (reference sequence). Trimming shortened V by 1 base and J by 6 bases, and 3 bases separated the two germline ends. The CDR3 consists of 12 residues. The CDR3 bases are TGTGCCAGCAGCTTAGTTCCCGGGGAGCTGTTTTTT. Protein product: CASSLVPGELFF.

The rearrangement joins TRBV6-5 to TRBJ2-1; 8 positions agree with TRBD2. The trim removed 0 bases at V and 2 bases at J, leaving 3 bases unmatched. The CDR3 loop spans 16 amino acids. The germline gives CDR1 MNHEY, CDR2 SVGAGI. The chain's CDR3 is CASSYSGGGPYNEQFF. In DNA, the CDR3 is TGTGCCAGCAGTTACTCCGGCGGGGGGCCCTACAATGAGCAGTTCTTC.

The chain carries TRBV29-1 and TRBJ1-2; D is possibly TRBD1 (5 bases). The CDR3 runs to 12 residues. Trimming shortened V by 3 bases and J by 2 bases, and 7 bases separated the two germline ends. Germline CDR1 reads SQVTM; CDR2 reads ANQGSEA. The CDR3 sequence: CSVDEGNYGYTF. The CDR3 bases are TGCAGCGTTGATGAGGGGAACTATGGCTACACCTTC.

This clone was detected only a few times. The chain is built from TRBV4-1 and TRBJ2-1, with D possibly being TRBD2 (6 bases). Trimming took 4 bases from V and 7 from J, leaving 14 bases between them. Germline CDR1 reads MGHRA; CDR2 reads YSYEKL. This CDR3 has 14 amino acids. The CDR3 DNA is TGCGCCAGCAGCCGGGAGACTAGTAGGAATGAGCAGTTCTTC. Residues: CASSRETSRNEQFF.

This chain links TRBV19 with TRBJ2-2; D is ambiguous. The CDR3 runs to 10 residues. Germline V gene data show CDR1 as LNHDA and CDR2 as SQIVND (reference sequence). With 6 bases removed from V and 7 bases from J, the gap between germline ends came to 3 bases. The CDR3 protein is CASRGGELFF. CDR3 bases: TGTGCCAGTAGGGGCGGGGAGCTGTTTTTT.

Concerning this clone: Different DNA sequences within this sample yield the same CDR3. V is TRBV28 and J is TRBJ2-7; D remains ambiguous. This CDR3 comprises 12 residues. V shed 6 bases and J shed 0 bases, with 6 bases lying between them. Germline CDR1 and CDR2: MDHEN and SYDVKM. The CDR3 sequence is CASSPDSYEQYV. The CDR3 DNA reads as TGTGCCAGCAGCCCGGACTCCTACGAGCAGTACGTC.

The chain links TRBV4-3 to TRBJ2-5, with 9 bases lining up with TRBD2. CDR3 length: 18 amino acids. Germline V gene sequence: CDR1 LGHNA, CDR2 YSLEER. J was trimmed by 1 base and V by 0 bases; bases with no gene match: 9. CDR3 sequence: CASSQDRLTSGLQETQYF. The CDR3 DNA reads TGCGCCAGCAGCCAAGATAGGTTGACTAGCGGTCTCCAAGAGACCCAGTACTTC.

The rearrangement uses TRBV7-9 and TRBJ1-1, with D perhaps TRBD1 (5 bases). CDR3 size: 15 residues. V shed 4 bases and J shed 0 bases, with 12 bases lying between them. Looked up from germline, CDR1 is SEHNR and CDR2 is FQNEAQ (reference sequence). This CDR3 is CASSSITTVNTEAFF. The CDR3 DNA sequence: TGTGCCAGCAGCTCGATTACGACAGTGAACACTGAAGCTTTCTTT.

This chain connects TRBV7-8 to TRBJ2-3; possible D gene TRBD2, 5 bases. The CDR3 has 14 amino acids. Trimming pared 1 base from V and 2 bases from J, leaving 7 bases between. The germline CDR1 and CDR2 sequences are SGHVS and FQNEAQ. CDR3 amino acids: CASSLGRFTDTQYF. The CDR3 region has the DNA TGTGCCAGCAGCTTAGGGAGGTTCACAGATACGCAGTATTTT. The whole variable domain, remainder taken from reference TRBV7-8 and TRBJ2-3, is GAGVSQSPRYKVAKRGQDVALRCDPISGHVSLFWYQQALGQGPEFLTYFQNEAQLDKSGLPSDRFFAERPEGSVSTLKIQRTQQEDSAVYLCASSLGRFTDTQYFGPGTRLTVL.

The genes are TRBV6-1 and TRBJ2-2; 10 bases align to TRBD1. This CDR3 contains 16 residues. The V and J ends lost 4 bases and 3 bases, in that order; junction bases with no gene match: 5. Germline V CDR1 and CDR2: MNHNS, SASEGT. The CDR3 nucleotides are TGTGCCAGCAGTGTATTCGGGACAGGGGACACCGGGGAGCTGTTTTTT. Amino acid sequence: CASSVFGTGDTGELFF.

This chain connects TRBV9 to TRBJ2-5, with 8 bases matching TRBD2. In germline, CDR1 is SGDLS, CDR2 YYNGEE. J gave up 5 bases and V 4 bases, and 10 bases lay outside the gene matches. The CDR3 contains 15 residues. The CDR3 region is CASSLTAGEGETQYF. The CDR3 nucleotides are TGTGCCAGCAGCCTCACAGCGGGGGAGGGGGAGACCCAGTACTTC.

The chain uses TRBV5-1 and TRBJ2-1; TRBD1 agrees at 7 bases. Germline V lookup: CDR1 SGHRS, CDR2 YFSETQ. This CDR3 has 17 residues. J was trimmed by 0 bases and V by 0 bases; bases with no gene match: 6. Written as DNA, the CDR3 is TGCGCCAGCAGCTTGGGGGACAGAATTAGCTCCTACAATGAGCAGTTCTTC. The encoded protein is CASSLGDRISSYNEQFF.

The chain employs TRBV11-2 and TRBJ2-1; TRBD2 matches at 10 bases. CDR3 size: 16 residues. V lost 5 bases to trimming and J lost 4 bases; unmatched junction nucleotides: 8. Germline CDR1 reads SGHAT; CDR2 reads FQNNGV. This CDR3 reads CASSHSGLAAYNEQFF. CDR3 in DNA: TGTGCCAGCAGCCATAGCGGACTAGCGGCGTACAATGAGCAGTTCTTC.